The 20 T cell receptor beta chains in this list originate from one sample, sequenced in a study of shared clonotypes between healthy human individuals. The protocol was immunoSEQ multiplex PCR, while the TCRdb copy is restricted to in-frame clones and leaves out a portion. The top ten clones hold 1.4% to 1.5% of a sample with about 1 million clones, 65% to 80% of them seen once. The sample was memory CD4+ T cells sorted from blood. Subset here: CD45RA-negative fraction. The receptors originated from a man between 18 and 29 years old in good health.

The chain combines TRBV6-1 with TRBJ1-2; D is uncertain. V gave up 5 bases and J gave up 2 bases, with 12 bases separating them. The CDR3 extends over 14 amino acids. Germline values: CDR1 MNHNS, CDR2 SASEGT. CDR3 in amino acids: CASSSLTVNYGYTF. The DNA of the CDR3 is TGTGCCAGCAGTTCACTTACAGTAAACTATGGCTACACCTTC.

V is TRBV7-9 and J is TRBJ2-5; maybe TRBD1 (5 bases). V lost 1 base, J lost 4 bases, and 7 bases lay in between. Germline V gives CDR1 SEHNR, CDR2 FQNEAQ (reference sequence). This CDR3 contains 13 residues. This CDR3 is CASSLGRAETQYF. CDR3 nucleotide sequence: TGTGCCAGCAGCTTAGGCAGGGCAGAGACCCAGTACTTC. The entire variable domain, with the rest obtained from reference TRBV7-9 and TRBJ2-5, is as follows: DTGVSQNPRHKITKRGQNVTFRCDPISEHNRLYWYRQTLGQGPEFLTYFQNEAQLEKSRLLSDRFSAERPKGSFSTLEIQRTEQGDSAMYLCASSLGRAETQYFGPGTRLLVL.

The rearrangement uses TRBV6-5 and TRBJ1-2; D may be TRBD1 (6 bases). V lost 8 bases to trimming and J lost 5 bases, with 15 bases between them. Germline V CDR1 and CDR2: MNHEY, SVGAGI. The CDR3 has 13 residues. CDR3: CASLYRAGYGYTF. The CDR3 DNA sequence: TGTGCCAGCCTCTACAGGGCCGGATATGGCTACACCTTC.

This sequence joins TRBV7-8 and TRBJ2-5; D unresolved. CDR1 is SGHVS, CDR2 FQNEAQ, per germline. CDR3 length: 14 residues. The ends were cut back, 1 base at V and 13 bases at J, with 19 bases in the middle. The CDR3 DNA reads as TGTGCCAGCAGCTTAGGATCGGATCTCCCCTCTCCGTACTTC. Protein product: CASSLGSDLPSPYF.

The chain combines TRBV5-5 with TRBJ1-5; D gene ambiguous. Trimming took off 0 bases at V and 9 bases at J, with 16 bases between the two ends. In germline, CDR1 is SGHKS, CDR2 YYEKEE (reference sequence). CDR3 length equals 15 residues. The CDR3 region is CASSLVAGLNRPQHF. The DNA of the CDR3 is TGTGCCAGCAGCTTGGTTGCAGGTCTTAATAGGCCCCAGCATTTT.

In the case of this clone: Distinct nucleotide sequences in the sample also encode this CDR3. The chain couples TRBV5-1 to TRBJ2-5, with 8 positions matching TRBD1. Germline values: CDR1 SGHRS, CDR2 YFSETQ. Losses at the gene ends were 4 bases for V and 5 bases for J; bases not matched to a gene: 7. This CDR3 comprises 14 residues. The CDR3 DNA reads TGCGCCAGCAGCCGGACAGGGACGGGGGAGACCCAGTACTTC. Translation: CASSRTGTGETQYF.

This clone has a handful of counts. The J gene is TRBJ2-5, the V gene TRBV5-5; no firm D call. Germline CDR1 reads SGHKS; CDR2 reads YYEKEE (reference sequence). V was trimmed by 3 bases and J by 8 bases, leaving 5 bases between them. The CDR3 loop spans 10 amino acids. The CDR3 protein is CASSWSTQYF. DNA for the CDR3: TGTGCCAGCAGCTGGAGCACCCAGTACTTC.

This clone was detected only a few times. V gene TRBV30 combines with J gene TRBJ1-2; TRBD1 might be the D (6 bases). Germline loops: CDR1 GTSNPN, CDR2 SVGIG (reference sequence). This CDR3 is built from 12 residues. Trimming stripped 2 bases from V and 8 bases from J, with 12 bases between. The CDR3, as DNA: TGTGCCTGGAGTACAGGGATATACGGCTACACCTTC. It is translated as CAWSTGIYGYTF. The full variable domain, completed using reference TRBV30 and TRBJ1-2, is SQTIHQWPATLVQPVGSPLSLECTVEGTSNPNLYWYRQAAGRGLQLLFYSVGIGQISSEVPQNLSASRPQDRQFILSSKKLLLSDSGFYLCAWSTGIYGYTFGSGTRLTVV.

V is TRBV13 and J is TRBJ2-7; D is uncertain. V was trimmed by 5 bases and J by 0 bases, leaving 14 bases between them. The CDR3 runs 15 residues. CDR1 and CDR2 from the germline V gene are PRHDT and FYEKMQ (reference sequence). The CDR3 DNA is TGTGCCAGCAGCGAAACCGGGCCCCACTCCTACGAGCAGTACTTC. It translates to CASSETGPHSYEQYF.

The chain uses TRBV28 and TRBJ1-2, with D possibly TRBD1 on 6 matching bases. The length of the CDR3 is 13 residues. Germline lookup yields CDR1 MDHEN and CDR2 SYDVKM. V dropped 6 bases and J dropped 4 bases, with 12 bases sitting between them. Here the CDR3 DNA reads TGTGCCAGCAGACGGGGGCGCAGCTATGGCTACACCTTC. Its protein is CASRRGRSYGYTF.

The V gene is TRBV2, the J gene TRBJ2-7, with TRBD1 as a possible D gene (5 bases). This CDR3 has 12 amino acids. The V and J ends lost 4 bases and 6 bases respectively, with 10 bases between them. The V gene's germline CDR1 is SNHLY and CDR2 FYNNEI. CDR3 sequence (DNA): TGTGCCAGCAGTGTAACCCAGGGCGAGCAGTACTTC. The encoded protein is CASSVTQGEQYF.

This chain uses TRBV7-6 with TRBJ2-7, with 16 positions matching TRBD2. CDR1 is SGHVS and CDR2 is FNYEAQ in the germline V gene. V dropped 6 bases and J dropped 4; count of bases not matched to a gene: 3. This CDR3 has 15 residues. The CDR3 region has the DNA TGTGCCAGCAGGGGACTAGCGGGGGGGCGGTACGAGCAGTACTTC. Protein product: CASRGLAGGRYEQYF.

The V and J genes are TRBV4-3 and TRBJ2-7, with 11 bases fitting TRBD1. This CDR3 comprises 16 residues. CDR1 LGHNA and CDR2 YSLEER come from the germline V gene. V trimming: 1 base; J trimming: 6 bases; junction bases outside the gene matches: 8. This chain's CDR3 is CASSQGFGQGAREQYF. The CDR3 coding sequence is TGCGCCAGCAGCCAAGGTTTCGGACAGGGGGCGCGCGAGCAGTACTTC.

A remark on this clone: A far larger clone is a single base away, which makes a read error likely. This chain links TRBV30 with TRBJ2-2; D perhaps matches TRBD1 (6 bases). The CDR3 spans 16 residues. V was pared by 2 bases and J by 4 bases, with 17 bases between. Germline V gene data show CDR1 as GTSNPN and CDR2 as SVGIG (reference sequence). The DNA of the CDR3 is TGTGCCTGGAGTCTCGGCAGGACAGAGCTCACCGGGGAGCTGTTTTTT. This codes for CAWSLGRTELTGELFF.

CDR3 nucleotides: TGTGCCAGCACCCCCTCAGGAGGAGACATTCAGTACTTC. Translated, it gives CASTPSGGDIQYF. The rearrangement links TRBV5-4 to TRBJ2-4; maybe TRBD2 (5 bases). Deletions cut 6 bases from V and 8 bases from J, with 15 bases between. The germline gives CDR1 SGHNT, CDR2 YYREEE (reference sequence). This CDR3 region has 13 residues.

The chain is built from TRBV5-1 and TRBJ2-3; D unclear. Trimming removed 7 bases from V and 8 bases from J, with 26 bases in between. The germline gives CDR1 SGHRS, CDR2 YFSETQ. The CDR3 length is 16 residues. The CDR3 DNA reads TGCGCCAGCCCCCATCAGTTCCCAGGCGGTCTCCCTACGCAGTATTTT. This encodes CASPHQFPGGLPTQYF.

The J gene is TRBJ2-4, the V gene TRBV7-2; no definite D call. The CDR3 is made up of 13 amino acids. The germline V gene encodes CDR1 SGHTA and CDR2 FQGNSA. Trimming stripped 1 base from V and 12 bases from J, with 13 bases between. The CDR3 bases are TGTGCCAGCAGCTTAGGGGTAGGCTACAATCAGTACTTC. This sequence encodes CASSLGVGYNQYF.

The chain has TRBV6-6 and TRBJ2-3, with a tentative D call TRBD1 (6 bases). V gave up 6 bases and J gave up 10 bases, with 17 bases separating them. This CDR3 contains 13 residues. CDR1 MNHNY and CDR2 SVGAGI come from the germline V gene (reference sequence). CDR3 residues: CASRATGPASQYF. The CDR3 DNA is TGTGCCAGCAGAGCGACAGGTCCCGCATCGCAGTATTTT.

A note on this clone: Sequence at one end of the junction differs from germline and may be a read error. V usage is TRBV7-7 and J usage is TRBJ2-1; no firm D call. The CDR3 consists of 14 residues. Germline V gene lookup returns CDR1 SSHAT and CDR2 FNYEAQ (reference sequence). DNA for the CDR3: TGTGCTAGCAGCCTTAGATTTTTAGGCAATGAGCAGTTCTTC. Encoded protein: CASSLRFLGNEQFF.

The rearrangement links TRBV19 to TRBJ2-2; 8 bases agree with TRBD2. V dropped 3 bases and J dropped 5; count of bases not matched to a gene: 2. The CDR3 sequence is 14 residues long. Per the germline V gene, CDR1 is LNHDA and CDR2 is SQIVND (reference sequence). The CDR3 reads CASSIPSGTGELFF. The CDR3 DNA is TGTGCCAGTAGTATTCCTAGCGGGACCGGGGAGCTGTTTTTT.